The clone carrying this T cell receptor beta chain was seen a single time. These data originate in a study of blood T cell repertoires in COVID-19. Repertoires were generated with immunoSEQ multiplex PCR, while TCRdb's copy carries only in-frame clones and drops some. The sample carries about 150,000 clones, 84% recorded once. The CDR3 spans 17 residues. The V and J ends lost 3 bases and 5 bases, in that order; junction bases with no gene match: 9. Per the germline V gene, CDR1 is SGHKS and CDR2 is YYEKEE (reference sequence). Sequenced input: PBMCs or T cells enriched from blood (not recorded which). This TCR was sampled from a woman aged 50 to 60 who had been exposed to COVID-19. The V gene is TRBV5-5, the J gene TRBJ2-2; 11 bases align to TRBD2. CDR3 in amino acids: CASSYYSGGAGTGELFF. The CDR3 DNA reads as TGTGCCAGCAGCTATTATAGCGGGGGGGCCGGAACCGGGGAGCTGTTTTTT.